A single sample gave rise to the 6 T cell receptor beta chains below, sequenced in a study of blood T cell repertoires in COVID-19. Produced via immunoSEQ multiplex PCR; TCRdb's table is partial and in-frame only. The sample lists approximately 210,000 clones, 86% occurring once. The sequenced sample was peripheral blood. These receptors were collected from a man between 25 and 39 years old who had recovered from COVID-19.

This clone was detected only once. The CDR3 spells CASSIDPDRLMNTEAFF. CDR3 coding DNA: TGTGCCAGTAGTATAGATCCCGACAGGTTGATGAACACTGAAGCTTTCTTT. This sequence joins TRBV19 and TRBJ1-1; weak D call: TRBD1 (6 bases). This CDR3 is built from 17 residues. The germline gives CDR1 LNHDA, CDR2 SQIVND (reference sequence). The germline V and J ends were trimmed by 0 bases and 0 bases, with 14 bases remaining between them.

In this sample, this clone turned up once. This sequence joins TRBV27 and TRBJ2-1; 8 bases fit TRBD1. The germline V gene has CDR1 MNHEY and CDR2 SMNVEV (reference sequence). The CDR3 is 14 amino acids. V gave up 7 bases and J gave up 6 bases; unmatched junction bases: 8. CDR3 coding DNA: TGTGCCAGCAATTGGGGACAGGCCCCCAATGAGCAGTTCTTC. Translation: CASNWGQAPNEQFF.

The chain uses TRBV5-1 and TRBJ2-3, with TRBD1 identical over 7 bases. The CDR3 is 13 residues long. V trimming: 3 bases; J trimming: 4 bases; junction bases outside the gene matches: 2. Germline CDR1 reads SGHRS; CDR2 reads YFSETQ. The CDR3 sequence is CASSYGTADTQYF. As DNA, the CDR3 is TGCGCCAGCAGCTACGGGACAGCAGATACGCAGTATTTT.

In regard to this clone: This CDR3 is also generated by other DNA sequences in the sample. The chain combines TRBV5-1 with TRBJ1-4; D ambiguous. The CDR3 has 14 residues. CDR1 and CDR2 from the germline V gene are SGHRS and YFSETQ. Trimming removed 0 bases at V and 2 bases at J, with 5 bases between. Written as DNA, the CDR3 is TGCGCCAGCAGCTTGGGAGGTACTAATGAAAAACTGTTTTTT. Translation gives CASSLGGTNEKLFF.

The chain couples TRBV6-6 to TRBJ2-7; 14 bases match TRBD2. The ends lost 7 bases at V and 5 bases at J; junction bases unmatched: 10. Germline V gives CDR1 MNHNY, CDR2 SVGAGI (reference sequence). This CDR3 contains 16 residues. CDR3 amino acids: CASTGLAGGMVDEQYF. Here the CDR3 DNA reads TGTGCCAGCACCGGACTAGCGGGGGGCATGGTCGACGAGCAGTACTTC.

The chain recombines TRBV10-3 with TRBJ2-5; 11 nucleotides line up with TRBD2. The CDR3 extends over 14 amino acids. CDR1 is ENHRY, CDR2 SYGVKD, per germline. V lost 4 bases, J lost 5 bases, and 3 bases stayed unmatched. The CDR3 spells CAISASGGTETQYF. The CDR3 DNA reads as TGTGCCATCAGTGCTAGCGGGGGGACGGAGACCCAGTACTTC.